The rows below give T cell receptor beta chains drawn from one sample of a study of cytomegalovirus exposure and HLA in healthy donors. Using immunoSEQ multiplex PCR, the repertoire was profiled, and TCRdb retains in-frame clones only, with some absent. The sample includes 90,000 to 130,000 clones, approximately 70% of them seen just once. Sequenced: PBMCs. These receptors came from a woman aged 25 to 45 in good health and CMV-seronegative. The CDR3 runs from the conserved cysteine through the conserved F or W. The order of the fields is V gene, D gene, J gene, clone size, CDR3 DNA, CDR3 protein. A D gene is named only where the DNA matches it firmly. Clone size, where shown, is once, few, many, or a class for clones that have expanded.

TRBV7-8	TRBD1	TRBJ2-7	NA	TGTGCCAGCAGCTTAGCCAGGACAGGGGGGTACGAGCAGTACTTC	CASSLARTGGYEQYF
TRBV5-1	NA	TRBJ1-2	NA	TGCGCCAGCAGCTTCATCTTCGACACCGACAACTATGGCTACACCTTC	CASSFIFDTDNYGYTF
TRBV11-2	NA	TRBJ2-5	NA	TGTGCCAGCAGCTCGGACAGAAAGACCCAGTACTTC	CASSSDRKTQYF
TRBV9	NA	TRBJ2-6	NA	TGTGCCAGCAGCTCCCACCCCAGGCAGGCTGGGGCCAACGTCCTGACTTTC	CASSSHPRQAGANVLTF
TRBV30	NA	TRBJ1-4	NA	TGTGCCTGGAATCCAGCATCTGCGGCAGTTAATGAAAAACTGTTTTTT	CAWNPASAAVNEKLFF
TRBV2	TRBD1	TRBJ1-1	NA	TGTGCCAGCAGTAAGACAGGGGTTATTGAAGCTTTCTTT	CASSKTGVIEAFF
TRBV6-5	NA	TRBJ1-1	NA	TGTGCCAGCAGAGAAACAGGGTGGGGTCGGGAAGCTTTCTTT	CASRETGWGREAFF
TRBV6-5	NA	TRBJ1-1	NA	TGTGCGAGCCGTCGGGACACGATGAACACTGAAGCTTTCTTT	CASRRDTMNTEAFF
TRBV5-6	NA	TRBJ2-7	NA	TGTGCCAGCAGCCCGCGAAACAGAGAGCTACCCGAGGAGCAGTACTTC	CASSPRNRELPEEQYF
TRBV6-1	NA	TRBJ1-1	few	TGTGCCAGCCCCTCACAGGACACCGTGAACACTGAAGCTTTCTTT	CASPSQDTVNTEAFF
TRBV18	TRBD1	TRBJ1-2	few	TGTGCCAGCTCACCTTTGGGGACAGAGCATGGCTACACCTTC	CASSPLGTEHGYTF
TRBV7-9	NA	TRBJ1-1	NA	TGTGCCAGCAGTTCATCAGGGTACCTTGGCACTGAAGCTTTCTTT	CASSSSGYLGTEAFF
TRBV30	NA	TRBJ2-1	few	TGTGCCTGGCTACCGGGACTTACCTCCTACAATGAGCAGTTCTTC	CAWLPGLTSYNEQFF
TRBV5-1	TRBD1	TRBJ2-5	large	TGCGCCAGCAGCGCGGACAGGCCCCAAGAGACCCAGTACTTC	CASSADRPQETQYF
TRBV25-1	NA	TRBJ2-1	NA	TGTGCCAGCAGTGACCCGTGGACAGTCGGGGACTACAATGAGCAGTTCTTC	CASSDPWTVGDYNEQFF
TRBV4-3	NA	TRBJ1-5	NA	TGCGCCAGCAGCCCAAAACAGTTGCCCAATCAGCCCCAGCATTTT	CASSPKQLPNQPQHF
TRBV5-6	TRBD1	TRBJ2-1	NA	TGTGCCAGCACACTACAGGGGGCTGGGAATGAGCAGTTCTTC	CASTLQGAGNEQFF
TRBV5-1	NA	TRBJ1-1	NA	TGCGCCAGCAGCTTGGAACAGCCGAACACTGAAGCTTTCTTT	CASSLEQPNTEAFF
TRBV29-1	TRBD1	TRBJ1-1	few	TGCAGCTCAAGGGGGCCGAACACTGAAGCTTTCTTT	CSSRGPNTEAFF
TRBV27	NA	TRBJ1-4	NA	TGTGCCAGCAGTTTATCGTTGGAGTATGCAACTAATGAAAAACTGTTTTTT	CASSLSLEYATNEKLFF
TRBV2	TRBD1	TRBJ1-1	NA	TGTGCCAGCAGTCCAAGGACAGGGGTGAACACTGAAGCTTTCTTT	CASSPRTGVNTEAFF
TRBV6-6	TRBD1	TRBJ1-1	NA	TGTGCCAGCAGTCGCCCGGGACAGGGAGCAACTGAAGCTTTCTTT	CASSRPGQGATEAFF
TRBV5-6	TRBD1	TRBJ1-1	NA	TGTGCCAGCAGCTTGAGGAGGGGGCTGGGCACTGAAGCTTTCTTT	CASSLRRGLGTEAFF
TRBV29-1	NA	TRBJ1-1	NA	TGCAGCGTTCATCGGACGGAGGGAGCTTTCTTT	CSVHRTEGAFF
TRBV10-3	NA	TRBJ2-5	NA	TGTGCCATCAGTGAGGGGGCGGAGACCCAGTACTTC	CAISEGAETQYF
TRBV2	NA	TRBJ1-2	NA	TGTGCCAGCAGTGAATTGCGGACAGACTATGGCTACACCTTC	CASSELRTDYGYTF
TRBV30	TRBD1	TRBJ1-1	NA	TGTGCCTGCGTGGGACAGTTGAACACTGAAGCTTTCTTT	CACVGQLNTEAFF
TRBV19	TRBD1	TRBJ1-5	NA	TGTGCCAGTGACTACAGGGGGCCGGGTCAGCCCCAGCATTTT	CASDYRGPGQPQHF
TRBV30	NA	TRBJ1-2	NA	TGTGCCTGGAGTTCCGGGGTCAACTATGGCTACACCTTC	CAWSSGVNYGYTF
TRBV20-1	NA	TRBJ1-1	few	TGCAGTGCTAATCCAGGGACTGAAGCTTTCTTT	CSANPGTEAFF
TRBV10-3	TRBD1	TRBJ1-3	NA	TGTGCCATCAGCCCAACAGGGGGCCTCTCTGGAAACACCATATATTTT	CAISPTGGLSGNTIYF
TRBV7-9	TRBD1	TRBJ2-5	NA	TGTGCCAGCAGCGCCCGGACAGGAGGAGAGACCCAGTACTTC	CASSARTGGETQYF
TRBV5-1	NA	TRBJ2-4	NA	TGCGCCAGCAGACTCTGGGAGGACTCCAAAAACATTCAGTACTTC	CASRLWEDSKNIQYF
TRBV19	NA	TRBJ2-7	once	TGTGCCAGTAGTAAGGCCCCAGGGTCCTACGAGCAGTACTTC	CASSKAPGSYEQYF
TRBV9	NA	TRBJ2-7	NA	TGTGCCAGCAGCGTAGCCCTGACTACTGCCTACGAGCAGTACTTC	CASSVALTTAYEQYF
TRBV6-5	TRBD1	TRBJ1-2	NA	TGTGCCAGCAGTTCGTTGACAGGGCTAAACTATGGCTACACCTTC	CASSSLTGLNYGYTF